Listed here is a single T cell receptor (beta chain). The antigen is not known. The data belong to a study of graft-versus-host responses after intestinal transplantation. CDR3 length: 15 amino acids. Germline lookup yields CDR1 SGHVS and CDR2 FQNEAQ. With V trimmed by 2 bases and J by 6 bases, 6 bases remained unmatched. Only in-frame clones appear in the TCRdb table, and some are missing; sequencing was by immunoSEQ multiplex PCR. Here the sample spans around 90,000 clones, over 85% being singletons. Whole-study results and caveats: Recipient marrow contained GvH clones, some of which appeared first in ileum or blood.

The genes are TRBV7-8 and TRBJ2-1, with TRBD2 matching 8 bases. The sequences come from unstimulated CD8+ T cells sorted from spleen or lymph node cells, collected before intestinal transplant. The source is a human donor who received an intestinal transplant. The CDR3 bases are TGTGCCAGCAGCTTAATAACGGGAGGGTCCAATGAGCAGTTCTTC. Protein: CASSLITGGSNEQFF.